This T cell receptor (beta chain) was retrieved from a study of blood T cells in healthy people across ages. Findings of the study overall: Percentage of naive T cells showed a strong correlation with TCR beta diversity.

This clonotype has a handful of counts. Antigen specificity is unknown. Each donor's blood draw was approximately 10 milliliters of peripheral blood. Primed by a sample-barcoded 5' primer and a J-beta primer mix, a second PCR proceeded for roughly 6 to 12 cycles. TCRdb re-derived calls from the 5' RACE reads in MiXCR, one entry per CDR3 protein. The sample contains just over 1 million distinct CDR3 sequences, 45% of which appear only once. The TCR comes from an older woman in good health. The sample consisted of blood.

This CDR3 reads CASSFRVAGEGTQYF. CDR3 DNA: TGTGCCAGCAGCTTTCGGGTAGCGGGAGAGGGGACCCAGTACTTC. This chain connects TRBV7-6 to TRBJ2-5; TRBD2 aligns across 9 bases. Trimming cost V 3 bases and J 7 bases; bases outside gene matches: 9. The CDR3 totals 15 residues. Germline V gene lookup returns CDR1 SGHVS and CDR2 FNYEAQ.